One T cell receptor (beta chain) is described in this entry. Under the authors' procedure: With immunoSEQ giving junction-only sequences and no quality scores, filtering differed. Generated by immunoSEQ multiplex PCR, the TCRdb table keeps only in-frame clones and is missing some. V and J calls and clone size are those listed in that table; D and trimming were worked out from the DNA. The sample has about 2.3 million clones, approximately 95% seen once. The sample comes from a study of shared clonotypes between healthy human individuals. Those who donated were healthy HIV-negative adults, with no recent acute infections or vaccinations reported. The CDR3 consists of 13 residues. Germline lookup yields CDR1 SGHAT and CDR2 FQNNGV. The V end lost 2 bases, the J end lost 5 bases, and 6 bases lay between the germline ends.

The TCR was taken from a man younger than 30 in good health. Some clones in this sample may be carry-over from other donors' samples. This sequence joins TRBV11-2 and TRBJ2-2; D ambiguous. Sequencing was done on a sample of naive CD4+ T cells from PBMCs. The subset denotes: CD45RA+ positively selected. Written as DNA, the CDR3 is TGTGCCAGCAGCTTAATGTTGACCGGGGAGCTGTTTTTT. Protein: CASSLMLTGELFF.